The clone carrying this TCR beta chain was recorded once. Generated by immunoSEQ multiplex PCR, the TCRdb table keeps only in-frame clones and is missing some. The sample consists of about 69,000 clones, 88% of them appearing once. Germline values: CDR1 MNHEY, CDR2 SVGAGI. V was trimmed by 0 bases and J by 1 base, leaving 9 bases between them. CDR3 length: 15 residues. This record comes from a study of technical replicates of blood from several donors. This TCR was recovered from a human donor in good health. Some clones in this sample may be carry-over from other donors' samples. The sequencing sample was made of PBMCs. V is TRBV6-5 and J is TRBJ1-1, with D possibly TRBD1 on 5 matching bases. CDR3 DNA: TGTGCCAGCAGTTACTCGACAGCGAGGAACACTGAAGCTTTCTTT. Protein: CASSYSTARNTEAFF.